This TCR beta chain was recovered during a study of Tregs in tolerant kidney transplant recipients. General study points: Some patients' samples used different primers over time, so nucleotide sequences weren't comparable.

CD4+CD25+CD127- Tregs, CD4+CD25- non-Tregs, CD4 and CD8 cells were sorted. The assay was immunoSEQ multiplex PCR, and TCRdb's table has in-frame clones only and misses some. The sample shows tens of thousands of clones, about 89% of them seen only once. On this clone: Its antigen is still unknown.

This specimen consisted of CD4+ T cells from blood, obtained before the transplant. The source of this sequence is a human donor who received a combined kidney and bone marrow transplant.

CDR3 nucleotide sequence: TGTGCCAGCAGTTTAGAGGGAAGAGGCACTGAAGCTTTCTTT. Translating gives CASSLEGRGTEAFF. The gene calls are TRBV27 and TRBJ1-1; D uncertain. Deletions cut 2 bases from V and 4 bases from J, with 11 bases between. The CDR3 consists of 14 residues. Germline assignment: CDR1 MNHEY and CDR2 SMNVEV (reference sequence).